Sequencing of this TCR beta chain was carried out in a study of technical replicates of blood from several donors. Generated by immunoSEQ multiplex PCR, the TCRdb table keeps only in-frame clones and is missing some. Found here are tens of thousands of clones, over 90% of them singletons; the top ten hold around 0.35%. Sequenced input: T cells isolated from PBMCs. This clonotype was sampled from a human donor in good health.

In DNA, the CDR3 is TGTGCCAGCAGCGCCGAGACGGGGCAGTTCTTC. This sequence encodes CASSAETGQFF. The chain recombines TRBV9 with TRBJ2-1; no firm D call. The CDR3 extends over 11 amino acids. Trimming took 3 bases from V and 12 from J, leaving 10 bases between them. Germline V gene data show CDR1 as SGDLS and CDR2 as YYNGEE.